This TCR beta chain was sequenced for a study of T cell responses to AZD1222 COVID-19 vaccine (dated by TCRdb to 2020 to 2022). Regarding the complete study: AZD1222 recipients whose second dose came at about 4 weeks and those whose second dose came at about 12 weeks were combined into one group, since spike-specific TCR depth and breadth did not differ between the two schedules. A total of 230 to 250 trial participants underwent TCR sequencing, of whom about 210 had received two doses of AZD1222 and about 25 had received two doses of the MenACWY control vaccine. Trial participants were enrolled into age subgroups of 18-55, 56-69 and 70-plus years, which contained 148, 28 and 57 TCR-sequenced participants, respectively.

General conclusions and limits of the study: No day 14 peak-response samples were available, so repertoires were characterized only after the peak T cell response. CD4 TCRs associated with the vaccine covered the entire spike protein, and the dominant responses were in regions 160-218 and 743-854. The 56-69-year group was small, and its depth increase did not reach significance, likely because of low power. Conclusions about previously exposed vaccinees are limited because only six or seven AZD1222 recipients were SARS-CoV-2 seropositive at baseline. Spike-specific TCR breadth and depth rose significantly after two AZD1222 doses compared with day 0 and with MenACWY recipients. Nearly half of unique spike-specific TCRs reportedly recognized epitopes outside regions mutated in the B.1.351 and B.1.1.7 variants. Participants were mostly white British and included more females than males, and it was suggested by the authors that clonal diversity may have been underestimated.

Sample time point, as interpreted from the label and publication: baseline before first vaccination. The vaccinee samples were drawn from two UK trials, COV001 and COV002, one of which was a single-blind randomized controlled phase 2/3 trial testing AZD1222 (ChAdOx1 nCoV-19) in healthy adults. For TCRbeta chain sequencing, PBMC samples were collected from trial participants at day 0 and at day 28 after the second dose. The CDR3 regions of human TCRbeta chains were analyzed by immunosequencing. The paper's processing steps were these. TCRs in the repertoires were matched against a reference library of SARS-CoV-2-specific TCRs that had been generated with the MIRA antigen-specificity platform. Breadth was defined as the fraction of unique TCRs that were SARS-CoV-2-associated, and depth was defined as the fraction of total T cells that were SARS-CoV-2-associated. Using the MIRA data, each spike-specific TCR was assigned both to the spike region to which the TCR was reactive and to a CD4 or CD8 class. Log10-transformed breadth and depth values were compared by one-way ANOVA with Sidak's multiple comparisons tests. Drawn from immuneACCESS, this table holds only the in-frame rearrangements with V and J called that TCRdb kept. Clones are partly lost; checked studies trace under half to an unresolved V gene and leave the rest unexplained. That table gives V, J and clone size, and the DNA gave D and trimming. Within this sample are fewer than 120,000 clones, with roughly 90% of them counted one time only. Around 1.7% of the sample is held by the ten biggest clonotypes.

On this clone itself: Its antigen specificity is not known. The input lacks base qualities; no much larger clone sits a single base away.

The receptor comes from an adult in good health. The sample here was peripheral blood, taken on day 0 of AZD1222 vaccination.

The CDR3: CASSLQGIPNYGYTF. The bases read TGTGCCAGCAGCTTGCAAGGGATTCCTAACTATGGCTACACCTTC. The chain joins TRBV5-4 to TRBJ1-2, with the identity of the D gene unclear. CDR1 and CDR2 were assigned from the germline V gene (reference sequence) as SGHNT and YYREEE. V is cut by 1 base and J by 0 bases, and the space between the germline ends is 10 bases. The CDR3 covers 15 residues, taking in both the cysteine and the phenylalanine. Only the CDR3 region is kept as DNA, spanning 45 bases read in frame from base 1. With all but the CDR3 taken from the reference TRBV5-4 and TRBJ1-2 genes, the full variable domain is: ETGVTQSPTHLIKTRGQQVTLRCSSQSGHNTVSWYQQALGQGPQFIFQYYREEENGRGNFPPRFSGLQFPNYSSELNVNALELDDSALYLCASSLQGIPNYGYTFGSGTRLTVV.